Listed below are T cell receptor beta chains from one sample, sequenced in a study of T cell responses to AZD1222 COVID-19 vaccine. Assay: immunoSEQ multiplex PCR; the TCRdb copy retains only in-frame clones and omits some. The sample shows 100,000 to 150,000 clones, 90% of them seen only once. The sample here was peripheral blood, taken on day 0 of AZD1222 vaccination. Every receptor here comes from an adult in good health. CDR3s leave out the opening cysteine and the closing phenylalanine or tryptophan. Only part of the rows carry a size: once, few, many, or a class if the clone is expanded.

abundance,j_gene,len,v_gene,CDR3aa
.,TRBJ2-7,12,TRBV10-3,AISGTSGNYEQY
.,TRBJ2-7,12,TRBV2,ASSGGQGGDEQY
.,TRBJ2-5,16,TRBV15,ATSRDWASGSIVETQY
.,TRBJ1-1,12,TRBV3-1/TRBV3-2,ASSQAAGVTEAF
.,TRBJ1-4,13,TRBV7-8,ASSFGQGRGEKLF
.,TRBJ2-1,11,TRBV5-1,ASSNGASNEQF
.,TRBJ1-5,13,TRBV6-6,ASSWKVDSNQPQH
.,TRBJ2-2,11,TRBV12-3/TRBV12-4,ASSLMGVGELF
once,TRBJ2-3,12,TRBV18,ASSPPQFVDTQY
.,TRBJ2-1,14,TRBV7-3,ASSLGTLAGRNEQF
.,TRBJ1-6,13,TRBV5-5,ASSLGGNYNSPLH
.,TRBJ2-2,12,TRBV6-5,ATFTSGRPGELF
.,TRBJ2-3,13,TRBV5-1,ASSLGTGGPVTQY
.,TRBJ2-1,19,TRBV15,ATSRVPPGLAGSAVYNEQF
.,TRBJ1-2,11,TRBV4-1,ASSRGGLGGYT
.,TRBJ2-2,15,TRBV9,ASSVGPPADNTGELF
once,TRBJ1-4,12,TRBV5-4,ASSPTRSNEKLF
.,TRBJ1-1,11,TRBV19,ASSIRQHAEAF
once,TRBJ2-3,13,TRBV5-1,ASSLQARRTDTQY
.,TRBJ2-3,13,TRBV19,ASTASGSSADTQY
.,TRBJ2-2,13,TRBV19,ASSRGRTNTGELF
.,TRBJ1-1,10,TRBV5-6,ASSFATGAAF
.,TRBJ1-2,13,TRBV5-4,ASSLYSGSNYGYT
.,TRBJ2-7,11,TRBV6-5,ASTVSGGYEQY
.,TRBJ1-6,14,TRBV7-2,ASSKQGGDFGSPLH
.,TRBJ1-1,13,TRBV4-1,ASSQAGGQRTEAF
.,TRBJ1-5,13,TRBV19,ASSIRPGGNQPQH
.,TRBJ2-3,12,TRBV21-1,ASPLRERTDTQY
.,TRBJ1-2,11,TRBV28,ASSIQGRLRNN
.,TRBJ2-1,12,TRBV6-2/TRBV6-3,ASSYAPRTYGQF
.,TRBJ2-2,13,TRBV5-1,ASSLLAGGPGELF
.,TRBJ2-7,10,TRBV5-5,ASSIQPYEQY
.,TRBJ2-1,10,TRBV25-1,ASSEQGSTWF
.,TRBJ2-3,12,TRBV5-1,ASSLGEITDTQY
few,TRBJ2-7,11,TRBV5-4,ASSLPGTYEQY
.,TRBJ2-1,12,TRBV7-2,ASSPVAGGAGQF
.,TRBJ2-2,14,TRBV11-2,ASSLVLRDFGGELF